These 19 T cell receptor beta chains share one sample of origin, sequenced in a study of OX40 agonist ivuxolimab in advanced cancers. Sequencing was performed with immunoSEQ multiplex PCR; in TCRdb, only in-frame clones are kept and a portion is missing. This table holds 46,000 or so clones, about 89% found once. The sequences come from CD4+ or CD8+ T cells sorted from blood, collected in a trial of the OX40 agonist ivuxolimab. Receptor source: an adult with an advanced solid tumor such as melanoma, head and neck, liver or kidney cancer.

As to this clone: The identical CDR3 is also encoded by other nucleotide sequences in the sample. This chain connects TRBV5-8 to TRBJ2-7; tentative D call: TRBD1 (6 bases). CDR3 size: 15 residues. V was shortened by 2 bases and J by 2 bases, with 14 bases between the two germline ends. Germline V CDR1 and CDR2: SGHTS, YDEGEE. The CDR3: CASSLGTPWPYEQYF. DNA of the CDR3: TGTGCCAGCAGCTTAGGGACACCCTGGCCCTACGAGCAGTACTTC.

The rearrangement links TRBV11-2 to TRBJ2-7; D unresolved. Trimming left V 1 base short and J 2 bases short, with 12 bases between. Germline V gives CDR1 SGHAT, CDR2 FQNNGV. CDR3 length: 15 amino acids. The CDR3 DNA sequence: TGTGCCAGCAGCTTAGGGGTCACGGCGGCCTACGAGCAGTACTTC. This translates into CASSLGVTAAYEQYF.

V and J are TRBV13 and TRBJ2-3; D uncertain. V was trimmed by 5 bases and J by 2 bases, leaving 17 bases between them. In germline, CDR1 is PRHDT, CDR2 FYEKMQ (reference sequence). CDR3 length equals 16 residues. The CDR3 is CASSGQSSQNTDTQYF. The CDR3 DNA sequence: TGTGCCAGCAGCGGCCAAAGCAGTCAAAACACAGATACGCAGTATTTT.

This chain uses TRBV7-9 with TRBJ2-7; perhaps TRBD1 as D (5 bases). CDR3 size: 11 residues. Looked up from germline, CDR1 is SEHNR and CDR2 is FQNEAQ (reference sequence). Trimming pared 7 bases from V and 4 bases from J, leaving 8 bases between. This CDR3 reads CASNQGYEQYF. The DNA for the CDR3 is TGTGCCAGCAACCAGGGTTACGAGCAGTACTTC. The whole variable domain, remainder taken from reference TRBV7-9 and TRBJ2-7, is DTGVSQNPRHKITKRGQNVTFRCDPISEHNRLYWYRQTLGQGPEFLTYFQNEAQLEKSRLLSDRFSAERPKGSFSTLEIQRTEQGDSAMYLCASNQGYEQYFGPGTRLTVT.

The table lists this clone with a few counts. The junction and the germline gene differ at one end; a read error may be behind it. The chain combines TRBV5-3 with TRBJ1-2; D may be TRBD1 (5 bases). TRBV5-3 has ORF status, its function being uncertain. The CDR3 loop spans 10 amino acids. The CDR3 nucleotides are TGTGCCAGAAGCGGGGCCCCGACCAACTTC. Protein sequence: CARSGAPTNF.

The V and J genes are TRBV7-9 and TRBJ1-2; D is unclear. V shed 2 bases and J shed 1 base, with 8 bases lying between them. The CDR3 is 14 amino acids. CDR1 is SEHNR, CDR2 FQNEAQ, per germline (reference sequence). CDR3 region: CASSLSNSNYGYTF. CDR3 sequence (DNA): TGTGCCAGCAGCTTATCCAACAGTAACTATGGCTACACCTTC.

This chain links TRBV5-1 with TRBJ2-3; TRBD2 aligns across 16 bases. V shed 4 bases and J 7 bases; nucleotides not matched to a gene: 6. The CDR3 length is 16 residues. CDR1 is SGHRS and CDR2 is YFSETQ in the germline V gene. The CDR3 sequence is CASSMWGLAGGHTQYF. In nucleotides, the CDR3 is TGCGCCAGCAGCATGTGGGGACTAGCGGGGGGGCATACGCAGTATTTT.

The chain recombines TRBV21-1 with TRBJ2-1; TRBD1 is the table's D call and was not checked against the DNA. TRBV21-1 is a listed pseudogene. The length of the CDR3 is 14 residues. The CDR3 coding sequence is TGTGCCAGCAGCACAGTGGACAGGTACAATGAGCAGTTCTTC. Amino acids: CASSTVDRYNEQFF.

The chain joins TRBV27 to TRBJ2-6; D ambiguous. Germline CDR1 is MNHEY and CDR2 is SMNVEV (reference sequence). This CDR3 is 15 amino acids long. Deletions cut 8 bases from V and 4 bases from J, with 15 bases between. In DNA, the CDR3 is TGTGCCAGCGGGATCCGGAGAGCCGGGGCCAACGTCCTGACTTTC. Translating it yields CASGIRRAGANVLTF.

By sample share, this clone is medium-sized. The chain carries TRBV4-3 and TRBJ1-1; maybe TRBD1 (5 bases). The germline CDR1 and CDR2 sequences are LGHNA and YSLEER. The V end lost 0 bases, the J end lost 0 bases, and 11 bases lay between the germline ends. The CDR3 contains 16 residues. Here the CDR3 reads CASSQDWDPMNTEAFF. The CDR3 nucleotides are TGCGCCAGCAGCCAAGATTGGGACCCAATGAACACTGAAGCTTTCTTT.

This clone was detected once. The chain combines TRBV6-5 with TRBJ1-2, with D tentatively TRBD1 (5 bases). Deletions cut 2 bases from V and 10 bases from J, with 11 bases between. The CDR3 extends over 12 amino acids. CDR1 and CDR2 (germline): MNHEY, SVGAGI. CDR3 nucleotides: TGTGCCAGCAGTTACCTGGGGGTTCTCTACACCTTC. It is translated as CASSYLGVLYTF.

This chain links TRBV7-6 with TRBJ2-7; possible D gene TRBD2, 7 bases. Germline assignment: CDR1 SGHVS and CDR2 FNYEAQ. CDR3 length: 14 residues. V lost 5 bases and J lost 1, with 12 bases in between. Written as DNA, the CDR3 is TGTGCCAGCAGCGAGGGGGGGTCGTCCTACGAGCAGTACTTC. Translated: CASSEGGSSYEQYF.

The chain combines TRBV5-4 with TRBJ2-2; no firm D call. This CDR3 spans 12 amino acids. Germline CDR1 SGHNT, CDR2 YYREEE (reference sequence). The V end lost 2 bases, the J end lost 6 bases, and 5 bases lay between the germline ends. The CDR3 is CASSFRAGELFF. The CDR3 DNA reads TGTGCCAGCAGCTTCCGAGCCGGGGAGCTGTTTTTT. The complete variable domain, with remaining parts taken from reference TRBV5-4 and TRBJ2-2, reads ETGVTQSPTHLIKTRGQQVTLRCSSQSGHNTVSWYQQALGQGPQFIFQYYREEENGRGNFPPRFSGLQFPNYSSELNVNALELDDSALYLCASSFRAGELFFGEGSRLTVL.

The J gene is TRBJ1-4, the V gene TRBV4-3; possible D gene TRBD1, 5 bases. This CDR3 contains 14 residues. Germline CDR1 LGHNA, CDR2 YSLEER. Trimming shortened V by 4 bases and J by 7 bases, and 13 bases separated the two germline ends. The CDR3 region has the DNA TGCGCCAGCAGCCCCGGGGGTGGCAGTGAAAAACTGTTTTTT. As protein: CASSPGGGSEKLFF.

The sample holds a few counts of this clone. This sequence joins TRBV27 and TRBJ1-6, with D unresolved. In germline, CDR1 is MNHEY, CDR2 SMNVEV (reference sequence). The germline V and J ends were trimmed by 1 base and 10 bases, with 5 bases remaining between them. The CDR3 sequence is 12 residues long. The CDR3 is CASSLLGSPLHF. CDR3 DNA sequence: TGTGCCAGCAGTTTATTAGGATCACCCCTCCACTTT.

V is TRBV27 and J is TRBJ1-1, with TRBD1 identical over 9 bases. Germline V gene sequence: CDR1 MNHEY, CDR2 SMNVEV (reference sequence). V lost 8 bases to trimming and J lost 4 bases; unmatched junction nucleotides: 2. The CDR3 runs to 12 residues. The CDR3 spells CASGDRVTEAFF. The CDR3 DNA follows: TGTGCCAGCGGGGACAGGGTCACTGAAGCTTTCTTT.

This clone appeared a few times. The J gene is TRBJ1-1, the V gene TRBV6-1; 8 nucleotides line up with TRBD1. The ends lost 11 bases at V and 10 bases at J; junction bases unmatched: 9. The CDR3 loop spans 11 amino acids. CDR1 is MNHNS and CDR2 is SASEGT in the germline V gene. The DNA of the CDR3 is TGTGCCTCCGCGGTGGGACAGGCAGCTTTCTTT. Translation gives CASAVGQAAFF.

This clone was recorded only once. This rearrangement joins TRBV7-6 to TRBJ2-1, with 8 bases fitting TRBD2. CDR1 is SGHVS, CDR2 FNYEAQ, per germline. The ends lost 1 base at V and 8 bases at J; junction bases unmatched: 1. The CDR3 totals 13 residues. The CDR3 bases are TGTGCCAGCAGCTTAGAGACTAGCGATGAGCAGTTCTTC. This codes for CASSLETSDEQFF.

The chain combines TRBV19 with TRBJ2-7; 9 bases match TRBD1. V lost 4 bases to trimming and J lost 4 bases; unmatched junction nucleotides: 5. The CDR3 consists of 14 residues. Germline loops: CDR1 LNHDA, CDR2 SQIVND (reference sequence). The chain's CDR3 is CASSTGQGIYEQYF. CDR3 bases: TGTGCCAGTAGTACCGGACAGGGGATTTACGAGCAGTACTTC. The complete variable domain, with remaining parts taken from reference TRBV19 and TRBJ2-7, reads DGGITQSPKYLFRKEGQNVTLSCEQNLNHDAMYWYRQDPGQGLRLIYYSQIVNDFQKGDIAEGYSVSREKKESFPLTVTSAQKNPTAFYLCASSTGQGIYEQYFGPGTRLTVT.